This entry concerns a single T cell receptor (beta chain). This sample is part of a study of blood T cell repertoires in COVID-19. Background on the study: T cells, B-cell-depleted T cells, or PBMCs supplied cDNA or gDNA.

The CDR3 length is 15 residues. Germline CDR1 and CDR2: MDHEN and SYDVKM. The J segment lost 6 bases and the V segment lost 4 bases, leaving 8 bases of the junction unmatched. TCRdb's table, derived via immunoSEQ multiplex PCR, lists solely in-frame clones and lacks some. The data contain 200,000 to 250,000 clones, over 80% of them seen just once; the ten biggest clones take up 6.8%. The clonotype originates from a woman aged 40 to 50 who had recovered from COVID-19. The rearrangement uses TRBV28 and TRBJ2-2; 7 bases are a match to TRBD1. Sample: PBMCs or T cells enriched from blood (not recorded which). For the CDR3, the DNA is TGTGCCAGCAGTTCAGGGGGTGCTGGGGCCGGGGAGCTGTTTTTT. Its protein is CASSSGGAGAGELFF. The full variable domain, its missing parts supplied by reference TRBV28 and TRBJ2-2, is DVKVTQSSRYLVKRTGEKVFLECVQDMDHENMFWYRQDPGLGLRLIYFSYDVKMKEKGDIPEGYSVSREKKERFSLILESASTNQTSMYLCASSSGGAGAGELFFGEGSRLTVL.